The clone carrying this T cell receptor (beta chain) was seen ten or more times. The sample belongs to a study of early T cells in non-severe SARS-CoV-2 infection. The library protocol tagged individual cDNA molecules with unique molecular identifiers. TCRdb reprocessed the 5' RACE reads with MiXCR, giving one entry per CDR3 protein. Of around 70,000 distinct CDR3 sequences in the sample, less than 9.5% were seen once. Germline CDR1 reads DFQATT; CDR2 reads SNEGSKA (reference sequence). CDR3 length: 13 amino acids. Trimming pared 0 bases from V and 4 bases from J, leaving 10 bases between. The chain uses TRBV20-1 and TRBJ2-7, with D uncertain. This clonotype was obtained from an adult who was a healthcare worker with PCR-confirmed SARS-CoV-2 infection or an uninfected control (not recorded which). The sequenced material came from whole blood. The CDR3 DNA is TGCAGTGCTAGAGATGTCCCCTTGTACGAGCAGTACTTC. Its protein product is CSARDVPLYEQYF.